This T cell receptor (beta chain) was captured by sequencing in a study of human T cells and chemical hapten exposure. General study results and limits: With alopecia, donors may have immune responses unlike healthy people's.

For this clonotype: Its antigen remains unknown.

The time point denotes: patch test 1, 2 weeks after DPC sensitization. Treatment given: therapeutic diphenylcyclopropenone sensitization with weekly scalp DPC. How the authors handled the data: A per-sample median of roughly 100,000 TCRs was observed, with a range of about 20,000 to 700,000. One entry per CDR3 protein results from TCRdb running MiXCR on the RACE reads. V and J calls and clone size were set by TCRdb, not the authors. The data contain about 69,000 distinct CDR3 sequences, more than 30% of them singletons. Germline V gives CDR1 MNHEY, CDR2 SVGEGT. Trimming stripped 1 base from V and 4 bases from J, with 6 bases between. This CDR3 comprises 13 residues.

The chain recombines TRBV6-2 or TRBV6-3 with TRBJ2-3; D uncertain. The starting material was whole blood, obtained in connection with sensitization to the hapten diphenylcyclopropenone (DPC). This receptor was obtained from a man between 40 and 49 years old with alopecia areata. Some clones in this sample may be carry-over from other donors' samples. CDR3 amino acids: CASSYYQADTQYF. Here the CDR3 DNA reads TGTGCCAGCAGTTACTATCAGGCAGATACGCAGTATTTT.